These T cell receptor beta chains were read from a single sample in a study of cytomegalovirus exposure and HLA in healthy donors. The protocol was immunoSEQ multiplex PCR, while the TCRdb copy is restricted to in-frame clones and leaves out a portion. The top ten clones hold more than 1.5% of a sample with 100,000 to 150,000 clones, about 82% of them seen once. Source material: PBMCs. These receptors were obtained from a man aged 50 to 60 in good health and CMV-seronegative. Both conserved end residues are part of each CDR3. Each record gives: CDR3 protein, CDR3 DNA, J gene, clone size, V gene, D gene. D genes are given only for firm matches. The size entry is marked missing in some rows and otherwise reads once, few, many or a size class.

CASSPRTGNSPLHF	TGCGCCAGCAGCCCACGGACGGGAAATTCACCCCTCCACTTT	TRBJ1-6	few	TRBV5-1	-
CASSLIPGENTEAFF	TGCGCCAGCAGCTTGATCCCAGGTGAGAACACTGAAGCTTTCTTT	TRBJ1-1	-	TRBV5-1	-
CASSPIQSAGGYTF	TGTGCCAGCTCACCAATCCAATCTGCCGGTGGCTACACCTTC	TRBJ1-2	few	TRBV18	-
CASSEAGRYYNEQFF	TGTGCCAGCAGTGAAGCGGGCCGCTATTACAATGAGCAGTTCTTC	TRBJ2-1	-	TRBV6-1	-
CASSPLAGGRSYNEQFF	TGTGCCAGCAGCCCACTAGCGGGGGGGCGGTCCTACAATGAGCAGTTCTTC	TRBJ2-1	-	TRBV5-4	TRBD2
CASSLDLAKNIQYF	TGTGCCAGCAGCTTAGACTTAGCCAAAAACATTCAGTACTTC	TRBJ2-4	few	TRBV11-3	-
CASIGGGVGNEQFF	TGCGCCAGCATCGGGGGGGGTGTTGGCAATGAGCAGTTCTTC	TRBJ2-1	-	TRBV5-1	TRBD2
CASSLAGEYEQYF	TGTGCCAGCAGCTTGGCCGGGGAGTACGAGCAGTACTTC	TRBJ2-7	-	TRBV5-4	-
CASSHASGLAEDTQYF	TGCGCCAGCAGCCACGCTTCGGGACTAGCGGAAGATACGCAGTATTTT	TRBJ2-3	-	TRBV4-3	TRBD2
CASSDRGVYEKLFF	TGTGCCAGCAGCGACAGGGGAGTGTATGAAAAACTGTTTTTT	TRBJ1-4	-	TRBV6-5	TRBD1
CASSLGGQDYEQFF	TGCGCCAGCAGCTTGGGGGGTCAGGACTATGAGCAGTTCTTC	TRBJ2-1	once	TRBV5-1	-
CASSTGTANTGELFF	TGTGCCAGCAGCACCGGGACAGCGAACACCGGGGAGCTGTTTTTT	TRBJ2-2	-	TRBV7-7	TRBD1
CASGAVETQYF	TGTGCCAGCGGGGCGGTAGAGACCCAGTACTTC	TRBJ2-5	-	TRBV6-5	-
CASTPDRAYYEQYF	TGCGCCAGCACCCCTGACAGGGCTTACTACGAGCAGTACTTC	TRBJ2-7	-	TRBV5-1	TRBD1
CASSPASGDYNEQFF	TGTGCCAGCAGTCCCGCTAGCGGGGATTACAATGAGCAGTTCTTC	TRBJ2-1	few	TRBV27	TRBD2
CASSLVVGVTGELFF	TGTGCCAGCAGCTTGGTAGTAGGGGTCACCGGGGAGCTGTTTTTT	TRBJ2-2	-	TRBV5-5	-
CASSQELENNEQFF	TGCGCCAGCAGCCAAGAACTGGAGAACAATGAGCAGTTCTTC	TRBJ2-1	-	TRBV4-1	-
CASSQGRGQPQHF	TGTGCCAGCAGCCAGGGAAGGGGCCAGCCCCAGCATTTT	TRBJ1-5	-	TRBV7-2	-
CASSLILMGAGAYEQYF	TGCGCCAGCAGCTTGATCTTAATGGGGGCAGGGGCCTACGAGCAGTACTTC	TRBJ2-7	-	TRBV5-1	-
CASSRTGGITNEKLFF	TGTGCCAGCAGCCGGACAGGGGGGATAACTAATGAAAAACTGTTTTTT	TRBJ1-4	-	TRBV7-9	TRBD1
CASSITGLNTEAFF	TGTGCCAGTAGTATTACAGGACTGAACACTGAAGCTTTCTTT	TRBJ1-1	-	TRBV19	-